Included here is one TCR beta chain sequence, with context. The data originate from a study of T cell responses to AZD1222 COVID-19 vaccine. Measured with immunoSEQ multiplex PCR; TCRdb has only the in-frame clones, and not every one. The sample includes approximately 150,000 clones, around 89% of them seen just once. With 5 bases removed from V and 2 bases from J, the gap between germline ends came to 9 bases. The CDR3 spans 13 residues. The germline V gene encodes CDR1 SNHLY and CDR2 FYNNEI. This clonotype originated in an adult in good health. The source was peripheral blood, collected on day 0 of AZD1222 vaccination. V usage is TRBV2 and J usage is TRBJ1-2, with D possibly TRBD1 on 6 matching bases. The CDR3 loop reads CASSSQGNYGYTF. The CDR3 region has the DNA TGTGCCAGCAGTTCTCAGGGGAACTATGGCTACACCTTC.